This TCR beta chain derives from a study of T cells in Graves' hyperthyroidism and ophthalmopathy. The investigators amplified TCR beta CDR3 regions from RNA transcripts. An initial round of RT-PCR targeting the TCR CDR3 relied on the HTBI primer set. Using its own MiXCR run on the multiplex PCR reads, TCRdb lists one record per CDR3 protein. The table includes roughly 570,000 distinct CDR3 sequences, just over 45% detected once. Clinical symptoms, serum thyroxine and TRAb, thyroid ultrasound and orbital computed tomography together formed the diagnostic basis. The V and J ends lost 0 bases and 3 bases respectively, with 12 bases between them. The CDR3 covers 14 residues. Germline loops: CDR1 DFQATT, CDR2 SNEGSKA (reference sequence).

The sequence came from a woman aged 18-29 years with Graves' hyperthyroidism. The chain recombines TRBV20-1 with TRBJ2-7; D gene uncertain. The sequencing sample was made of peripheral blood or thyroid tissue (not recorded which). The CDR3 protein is CSARDQAIGYEQYF. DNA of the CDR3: TGCAGTGCTAGAGATCAGGCCATTGGCTACGAGCAGTACTTC.